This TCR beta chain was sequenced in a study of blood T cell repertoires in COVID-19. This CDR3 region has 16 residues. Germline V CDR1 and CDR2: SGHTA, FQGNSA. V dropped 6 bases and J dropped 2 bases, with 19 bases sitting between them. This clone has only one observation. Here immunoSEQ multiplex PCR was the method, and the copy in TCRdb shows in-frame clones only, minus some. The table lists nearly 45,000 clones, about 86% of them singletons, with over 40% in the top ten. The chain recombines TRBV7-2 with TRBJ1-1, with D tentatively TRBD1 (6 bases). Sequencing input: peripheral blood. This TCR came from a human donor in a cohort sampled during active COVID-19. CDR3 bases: TGTGCCAGCAGTTTTCACCGGACAGCACCCAACACTGAAGCTTTCTTT. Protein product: CASSFHRTAPNTEAFF.